This T cell receptor (beta chain) was identified during a study of CD8+ T cells in alopecia areata. Of note for this clone: As yet, its antigen is unknown.

Treatment described: oral pan-JAK inhibitor, 5-10 mg twice daily. Isolated RNA was reverse transcribed into cDNA used as the sequencing template. Assay: immunoSEQ multiplex PCR; the TCRdb copy retains only in-frame clones and omits some. The sample lists under 300,000 clones, about 60% seen once, with more than 0.85% in the top ten. Germline CDR1 is SEHNR and CDR2 is FQNEAQ (reference sequence). Deletions cut 4 bases from V and 7 bases from J, with 25 bases between. The CDR3 is 17 amino acids. Study results and limitations: Scalp and blood retained many expanded lesional clones during tofacitinib. With one nonresponder, baseline CD8+ expansion's link to response remains uncertain. On tofacitinib, scalp clonality and expanded CD8+ clones among top 100 fell significantly.

The sequence derives from a human donor with alopecia areata. The source was CD4+ T cells sorted from blood, collected between weeks 51 and 54, from a patient treated with tofacitinib. The chain links TRBV7-9 to TRBJ1-1; possible D gene TRBD1, 6 bases. CDR3 DNA: TGTGCCAGCAGCTCATCCCCCACACAGGGCCCATTTGATGAAGCTTTCTTT. The encoded protein is CASSSSPTQGPFDEAFF.